This TCR beta chain comes out of a study of cytomegalovirus exposure and HLA in healthy donors. Study overall: When fewer than 400 donors were genotyped, about 80% of them were found to fall in the Caucasian-associated ancestry cluster.

Vbeta (60) and Jbeta (13) primers were used in the PCR. Produced via immunoSEQ multiplex PCR; TCRdb's table is partial and in-frame only. The sample has some 150,000 clones, 82% seen once. Comments on this clone: Its matching antigen is unknown.

Points from the study as a whole: In vitro experiments confirmed that a few CMV-associated chains were specific for CMV antigens.

The sequenced sample consisted of PBMCs. The source is a middle-aged man in good health and CMV-seropositive.

The CDR3 loop reads CASSVAPPYEQYF. The CDR3 coding sequence is TGTGCCAGCAGCGTAGCTCCTCCCTACGAGCAGTACTTC. This chain connects TRBV9 to TRBJ2-7; D is ambiguous. The CDR3 runs 13 residues. The V gene lost 0 bases and the J gene lost 2 bases, with 6 bases spanning the gap. The germline gives CDR1 SGDLS, CDR2 YYNGEE.